This T cell receptor (beta chain) is from a study of T-cell memory formation after mild COVID-19. Turning to the study itself: The TCR clusters were mostly specific to one donor. Study-level results: The authors left the SARS-CoV-2 specificity of second-wave clones peaking on day 37 unconfirmed. Pre-infection memory showed some responding clones, and this suggested that cross-reactive memory joined.

Amplification by 5'RACE using constant-segment primers produced TCR alpha and TCR beta cDNA libraries that carried sample barcodes and UMIs. TCRdb re-analysed the 5' RACE reads in MiXCR, keeping a single row per CDR3 protein. This table holds 250,000 to 350,000 distinct CDR3 sequences, more than 13% found once. The sample holds a few counts of this clonotype. Its antigen is undetermined. This TCR was sampled from a man younger than 35 who had mild COVID-19 (a few samples of this study predate the infection). Cell type and time point are not known. The source material was PBMCs or a T cell subset sorted from them (not recorded which).

The DNA for the CDR3 is TGTGCCAGCAGTGGCTACGAGCAGTACGTC. It translates to CASSGYEQYV. The chain uses TRBV6-2 or TRBV6-3 and TRBJ2-7; no clear D. Per the germline V gene, CDR1 is MNHEY and CDR2 is SVGEGT. The CDR3 contains 10 residues. Trimming took 5 bases from V and 3 from J, leaving 2 bases between them.